Following are 30 T cell receptor beta chains from one sample sequenced in a study of CD8 T cells in Susac syndrome. The authors reverse transcribed about 0.45 to 1 ug RNA with random hexamers. MiXCR, run by TCRdb on the immunoSEQ multiplex PCR reads, gives a single entry per CDR3 protein. The table records over 150,000 distinct CDR3 sequences, around 95% of them present only once. The specimen sequenced was CD4+ T cells from PBMCs. The receptors here all came from a human donor with Susac syndrome.

The V and J genes are TRBV20-1 and TRBJ1-1, with a weak D call TRBD1 (5 bases). Germline-derived CDR1 and CDR2 are DFQATT and SNEGSKA (reference sequence). V gave up 3 bases and J gave up 4 bases, with 12 bases separating them. This CDR3 spans 13 amino acids. CDR3 in amino acids: CSASPAGLTEAFF. CDR3 DNA sequence: TGCAGTGCTAGCCCCGCAGGGCTCACTGAAGCTTTCTTT.

This clonotype came up once. This chain uses TRBV2 with TRBJ2-7, with TRBD1 identical over 8 bases. Germline V lookup: CDR1 SNHLY, CDR2 FYNNEI. The CDR3 is 15 residues long. V gave up 0 bases and J gave up 9 bases; unmatched junction bases: 10. The CDR3 sequence is CASSEAGTGLMWQYF. The DNA for the CDR3 is TGTGCCAGCAGTGAAGCGGGGACAGGCCTGATGTGGCAGTACTTC.

This rearrangement joins TRBV7-2 to TRBJ2-5, with D hard to call. The germline V and J ends were trimmed by 2 bases and 2 bases, with 9 bases remaining between them. Germline CDR1 reads SGHTA; CDR2 reads FQGNSA. The length of the CDR3 is 14 residues. The CDR3 sequence: CASSLMEGQETQYF. The CDR3 bases are TGTGCCAGCAGCTTAATGGAAGGGCAAGAGACCCAGTACTTC.

The rearrangement uses TRBV18 and TRBJ2-7; a weak D match, TRBD1 (6 bases). CDR3 length: 13 residues. V lost 3 bases, J lost 4 bases, and 10 bases lay in between. Per the germline V gene, CDR1 is KGHSH and CDR2 is LQKENI. The CDR3 here is CASSPGQPYEQYF. As DNA, the CDR3 is TGTGCCAGCTCACCCGGACAGCCGTACGAGCAGTACTTC.

The chain employs TRBV29-1 and TRBJ2-1, with 10 bases fitting TRBD2. The V gene's germline CDR1 is SQVTM and CDR2 ANQGSEA. This CDR3 region has 13 residues. J was trimmed by 8 bases and V by 5 bases; bases with no gene match: 6. The DNA for the CDR3 is TGCAGCGTTCCGTGGACTAGCGGAGATGAGCAGTTCTTC. Translating it yields CSVPWTSGDEQFF.

The chain combines TRBV12-3 or TRBV12-4 with TRBJ1-4; D is undetermined. This CDR3 is built from 13 residues. Deletions cut 6 bases from V and 7 bases from J, with 12 bases between. For the CDR3, the DNA is TGTGCCAGCAGAGGAAGTGGGAGTGAAAAACTGTTTTTT. Residues: CASRGSGSEKLFF.

The rearrangement joins TRBV19 to TRBJ1-5; D is perhaps TRBD1 (6 bases). The CDR3 length is 13 residues. Deletions cut 5 bases from V and 4 bases from J, with 9 bases between. Germline values: CDR1 LNHDA, CDR2 SQIVND (reference sequence). The CDR3 DNA is TGTGCCAGTAGTGCCCAGGGGAATCAGCCCCAGCATTTT. Residues: CASSAQGNQPQHF.

The CDR3 bases are TGTGCCTGGAGTATCGGAGAGGGGCAGTACTTC. Translation: CAWSIGEGQYF. The chain uses TRBV30 and TRBJ2-7; D perhaps matches TRBD2 (5 bases). This CDR3 comprises 11 residues. Germline assignment: CDR1 GTSNPN and CDR2 SVGIG (reference sequence). V shed 2 bases and J shed 9 bases, with 11 bases lying between them.

This sequence joins TRBV4-3 and TRBJ2-6; the match to TRBD2 covers 9 bases. CDR1 is LGHNA, CDR2 YSLEER, per germline. The CDR3 length is 18 residues. Trimming at V came to 0 bases and at J to 4 bases, leaving 7 bases not matched to a gene. CDR3 amino acids: CASSQEFSGGTGANVLTF. The CDR3 nucleotides read TGCGCCAGCAGCCAAGAGTTCAGCGGGGGGACCGGGGCCAACGTCCTGACTTTC.

The chain recombines TRBV20-1 with TRBJ2-5, with TRBD1 identical over 8 bases. Germline V gene lookup returns CDR1 DFQATT and CDR2 SNEGSKA (reference sequence). The CDR3 runs to 12 residues. The ends lost 6 bases at V and 5 bases at J; junction bases unmatched: 5. The DNA of the CDR3 is TGCAGTGCAACGACAGGGGCGGAGACCCAGTACTTC. Translation: CSATTGAETQYF.

The J gene is TRBJ2-7, the V gene TRBV6-2 or TRBV6-3; D ambiguous. V was shortened by 2 bases and J by 5 bases, with 1 base between the two germline ends. The CDR3 contains 10 residues. The V gene's germline CDR1 is MNHEY and CDR2 SVGEGT. The CDR3 nucleotides are TGTGCCAGCAGTTACGACGAGCAGTACGTC. It specifies CASSYDEQYV.

The CDR3 DNA follows: TGTGCCAGCAGCCGGCCCTCTGACAGGGGAGAAAACGGCTACACCTTC. Translated: CASSRPSDRGENGYTF. The chain couples TRBV11-1 to TRBJ1-2; 8 bases are a match to TRBD1. The CDR3 totals 16 residues. Trimming at V came to 5 bases and at J to 8 bases, leaving 16 bases not matched to a gene. The germline V gene has CDR1 SGHAT and CDR2 FQDESV (reference sequence).

The V gene is TRBV15, the J gene TRBJ2-5; tentatively, D is TRBD1 (6 bases). Germline values: CDR1 LNHNV, CDR2 YYDKDF (reference sequence). V was pared by 0 bases and J by 6 bases, with 11 bases between. CDR3 size: 14 residues. CDR3 protein: CATSRDAGAKTQYF. In DNA form, the CDR3 reads TGTGCCACCAGCAGAGATGCAGGGGCGAAGACCCAGTACTTC.

The CDR3 spells CSASLWGQENTGELFF. The CDR3 coding sequence is TGCAGTGCTAGTTTATGGGGACAGGAGAACACCGGGGAGCTGTTTTTT. The J gene is TRBJ2-2, the V gene TRBV20-1; 8 nucleotides match TRBD1. Per the germline V gene, CDR1 is DFQATT and CDR2 is SNEGSKA (reference sequence). The CDR3 contains 16 residues. V lost 3 bases to trimming and J lost 1 base; unmatched junction nucleotides: 7.

The chain uses TRBV20-1 and TRBJ2-5; 13 bases are shared with TRBD2. The germline CDR1 and CDR2 sequences are DFQATT and SNEGSKA (reference sequence). The CDR3 length is 14 residues. The J segment lost 5 bases and the V segment lost 5 bases, leaving 5 bases of the junction unmatched. CDR3 sequence (DNA): TGCAGTGCTTCGACTAGCGGGAGGTTGGAGACCCAGTACTTC. Translated, it gives CSASTSGRLETQYF.

The V gene is TRBV14, the J gene TRBJ2-2; no definite D call. With 2 bases removed from V and 6 bases from J, the gap between germline ends came to 10 bases. Germline-derived CDR1 and CDR2 are SGHDN and FVKESK. This CDR3 region has 14 residues. CDR3 in DNA: TGTGCCAGCAGCCAATTGAACCTACCCGGGGAGCTGTTTTTT. Translated, it gives CASSQLNLPGELFF.

This sequence joins TRBV10-3 and TRBJ2-5; no firm D call. The ends were cut back, 2 bases at V and 5 bases at J, with 12 bases in the middle. Germline CDR1 ENHRY, CDR2 SYGVKD. The CDR3 has 14 residues. The CDR3 sequence is CAISEARQMETQYF. For the CDR3, the DNA is TGTGCCATCAGTGAGGCAAGGCAGATGGAGACCCAGTACTTC.

Points on this clonotype: One end of the junction varies from germline; a read error may be responsible. CDR3 sequence reads: CASSLMQGTYEQHF. The CDR3 coding sequence is TGTGCCAGCAGCTTGATGCAGGGGACCTACGAGCAGCACTTC. The chain recombines TRBV5-6 with TRBJ2-7; D perhaps matches TRBD1 (6 bases). The CDR3 is made up of 14 amino acids. Germline CDR1 SGHDT, CDR2 YYEEEE.

This clonotype was seen only a few times. V and J are TRBV12-3 or TRBV12-4 and TRBJ1-1, with a possible D match to TRBD1 (6 bases). The CDR3 length is 14 residues. V was cut by 6 bases and J by 2 bases, with 13 bases left in between. CDR3 loop: CASSPTGRNTEAFF. The DNA of the CDR3 is TGTGCCAGCAGCCCCACAGGGCGCAACACTGAAGCTTTCTTT.

This chain connects TRBV3-1 to TRBJ2-7, with TRBD1 matching 8 bases. From germline, CDR1 is LGHDT and CDR2 YNNKEL (reference sequence). The CDR3 totals 14 residues. J lost 2 bases, V lost 4 bases, and 4 bases had no gene match. CDR3: CASSPEDRAYEQYF. The CDR3 nucleotides are TGTGCCAGCAGCCCAGAGGACAGGGCCTACGAGCAGTACTTC.

The chain carries TRBV29-1 and TRBJ2-7; 7 nucleotides line up with TRBD1. CDR1 is SQVTM, CDR2 ANQGSEA, per germline. The CDR3 extends over 13 amino acids. With 7 bases clipped from V and 2 bases from J, the junction kept 8 bases outside the gene matches. Here the CDR3 reads CSAKGRGTYEQYF. The CDR3 nucleotides read TGCAGCGCCAAGGGCAGGGGGACCTACGAGCAGTACTTC.

The chain links TRBV29-1 to TRBJ2-1, with D maybe TRBD1 (5 bases). This CDR3 has 12 residues. Germline CDR1 reads SQVTM; CDR2 reads ANQGSEA. Trimming cost V 4 bases and J 5 bases, with 9 bases left between them. CDR3: CSVAQTDNEQFF. CDR3 coding DNA: TGCAGCGTTGCCCAGACAGACAATGAGCAGTTCTTC.

The gene calls are TRBV5-1 and TRBJ2-1, with 9 bases identical to TRBD2. J gave up 6 bases and V 3 bases, and 13 bases lay outside the gene matches. This CDR3 is 17 amino acids long. The germline V gene encodes CDR1 SGHRS and CDR2 YFSETQ. The CDR3 reads CASSSGLAPGRSNEQFF. CDR3 DNA sequence: TGCGCCAGCAGCTCGGGACTAGCCCCCGGCCGCAGCAATGAGCAGTTCTTC.

The V and J genes are TRBV7-2 and TRBJ2-3; 7 nucleotides agree with TRBD2. V shed 1 base and J 3 bases; nucleotides not matched to a gene: 4. CDR1 and CDR2 (germline): SGHTA, FQGNSA. This CDR3 is built from 15 residues. The chain's CDR3 is CASSLDGSGTDTQYF. The CDR3 DNA sequence: TGTGCCAGCAGCTTAGATGGTAGCGGGACAGATACGCAGTATTTT.

The chain uses TRBV28 and TRBJ1-5; D unresolved. V dropped 5 bases and J dropped 6 bases, with 11 bases sitting between them. The CDR3 is 13 residues long. Germline V gene lookup returns CDR1 MDHEN and CDR2 SYDVKM. CDR3 in DNA: TGTGCCAGCAGTACCGGACGGGGTCAGCCCCAGCATTTT. Protein product: CASSTGRGQPQHF.

The chain carries TRBV9 and TRBJ2-4; D is perhaps TRBD1 (7 bases). V lost 4 bases to trimming and J lost 3 bases, with 14 bases between them. Germline lookup yields CDR1 SGDLS and CDR2 YYNGEE. The CDR3 sequence is 15 residues long. CDR3 nucleotides: TGTGCCAGCAGCCCAGGGGGGCTCAGCAAAAACATTCAGTACTTC. It translates to CASSPGGLSKNIQYF.

This rearrangement joins TRBV20-1 to TRBJ2-5; TRBD2 aligns across 9 bases. Germline trimming cut 5 bases from V and 3 bases from J; bases unmatched to any gene: 4. The CDR3 has 13 amino acids. Germline V lookup: CDR1 DFQATT, CDR2 SNEGSKA (reference sequence). The CDR3 loop reads CSALLAGKETQYF. CDR3 DNA sequence: TGCAGTGCTCTTCTAGCGGGGAAAGAGACCCAGTACTTC.

V is TRBV2 and J is TRBJ2-7; D possibly corresponds to TRBD1 (5 bases). V gave up 7 bases and J gave up 2 bases, with 12 bases separating them. The CDR3 has 13 residues. Germline V gives CDR1 SNHLY, CDR2 FYNNEI. The CDR3 is CASIEDSAYEQYF. CDR3 coding DNA: TGTGCCAGCATCGAAGACAGTGCCTACGAGCAGTACTTC.

CDR3 in amino acids: CASSLAGTSSYGYTF. The CDR3 nucleotides read TGTGCCAGCAGCTTGGCCGGGACATCGTCCTATGGCTACACCTTC. V is TRBV5-4 and J is TRBJ1-2; the D gene is possibly TRBD1 (6 bases). Germline values: CDR1 SGHNT, CDR2 YYREEE (reference sequence). The CDR3 is 15 residues long. Trimming took off 0 bases at V and 4 bases at J, with 13 bases between the two ends. The full variable domain, with the rest looked up from reference TRBV5-4 and TRBJ1-2, is ETGVTQSPTHLIKTRGQQVTLRCSSQSGHNTVSWYQQALGQGPQFIFQYYREEENGRGNFPPRFSGLQFPNYSSELNVNALELDDSALYLCASSLAGTSSYGYTFGSGTRLTVV.

This clonotype has a single count. V usage is TRBV30 and J usage is TRBJ1-3; D gene ambiguous. The germline V gene encodes CDR1 GTSNPN and CDR2 SVGIG (reference sequence). Deletions cut 0 bases from V and 4 bases from J, with 10 bases between. CDR3 length: 14 residues. CDR3 sequence reads: CAWSVALSGNTIYF. For the CDR3, the DNA is TGTGCCTGGAGTGTAGCGCTGTCGGGAAACACCATATATTTT.